The 8 T cell receptor beta chains below were found in one sample sequenced in a study of T cell responses to AZD1222 COVID-19 vaccine. The repertoire was sequenced with immunoSEQ multiplex PCR; TCRdb's copy has only in-frame clones and lacks some. The repertoire holds over 110,000 clones, with about 93% as singletons. Sequencing used peripheral blood, obtained on day 0 of AZD1222 vaccination. The receptors were sampled from an adult in good health.

The J gene is TRBJ2-3, the V gene TRBV6-4; D possibly corresponds to TRBD2 (5 bases). Germline-derived CDR1 and CDR2 are MRHNA and SNTAGT. Deletions cut 4 bases from V and 0 bases from J, with 11 bases between. The CDR3 consists of 15 residues. In DNA, the CDR3 is TGTGCCAGCAGTGTGAGCGGATATAGCACAGATACGCAGTATTTT. It encodes CASSVSGYSTDTQYF.

The V gene is TRBV20-1, the J gene TRBJ1-1; a possible D gene is TRBD1 (5 bases). The CDR3 loop spans 13 amino acids. V gave up 3 bases and J gave up 3 bases, with 11 bases separating them. The V gene's germline CDR1 is DFQATT and CDR2 SNEGSKA (reference sequence). The CDR3 protein is CSASRQGDTEAFF. The CDR3 nucleotides are TGCAGTGCTAGTCGCCAAGGGGACACTGAAGCTTTCTTT.

The V and J genes are TRBV3-1 (or the pseudogene TRBV3-2) and TRBJ2-1; 11 bases match TRBD2. Germline CDR1 reads LGHDT; CDR2 reads YNNKEL (reference sequence). The CDR3 runs to 15 residues. The ends lost 4 bases at V and 2 bases at J; junction bases unmatched: 1. The CDR3 reads CASSLAGGPYNEQFF. The DNA for the CDR3 is TGTGCCAGCAGCCTAGCGGGGGGGCCCTACAATGAGCAGTTCTTC.

The rearrangement joins TRBV11-3 to TRBJ2-5, with D hard to call. The CDR3 spans 13 residues. Trimming took off 2 bases at V and 4 bases at J, with 8 bases between the two ends. Germline loops: CDR1 SGHNT, CDR2 YENEEA. The CDR3 is CASSLSGVETQYF. For the CDR3, the DNA is TGTGCCAGCAGCTTATCGGGTGTAGAGACCCAGTACTTC.

This rearrangement joins TRBV23-1 to TRBJ2-1; D is undetermined. TRBV23-1 has ORF status, its function being uncertain. The ends were cut back, 8 bases at V and 4 bases at J, with 6 bases in the middle. The CDR3 has 11 amino acids. The CDR3 coding sequence is TGCGCCAGCCAAGCATACAATGAGCAGTTCTTC. Its protein product is CASQAYNEQFF.

V usage is TRBV19 and J usage is TRBJ1-3; tentatively, D is TRBD1 (5 bases). Germline V gene sequence: CDR1 LNHDA, CDR2 SQIVND (reference sequence). The CDR3 runs 17 residues. Trimming took 4 bases from V and 4 from J, leaving 20 bases between them. The DNA for the CDR3 is TGTGCCAGTAGTACGCAGTGGACCCGGGGGGAAGGAAACACCATATATTTT. This translates into CASSTQWTRGEGNTIYF.

CDR3 amino acids: CAISAGAGREQPQHF. CDR3 coding DNA: TGTGCCATCAGTGCTGGGGCAGGGCGGGAGCAGCCCCAGCATTTT. V is TRBV10-3 and J is TRBJ1-5; weak D call: TRBD1 (5 bases). V lost 4 bases to trimming and J lost 7 bases, with 17 bases between them. Germline CDR1 is ENHRY and CDR2 is SYGVKD. The CDR3 has 15 residues.

The chain joins TRBV21-1 to TRBJ1-2. TRBV21-1 is a pseudogene locus. The CDR3 has 15 amino acids. CDR3 sequence: CASSKWGVTLAGYTF. The CDR3 region has the DNA TGTGCCAGCAGCAAATGGGGGGTTACCCTCGCTGGCTACACCTTC.